Listed below are T cell receptor beta chains from one sample, sequenced in a study of cytotoxic CD8 clonotypes in ibrutinib-treated CLL. Sequencing was performed with immunoSEQ multiplex PCR; in TCRdb, only in-frame clones are kept and a portion is missing. This table has 150,000 to 200,000 clones, approximately 68% appearing once. Here the sequenced sample was PBMCs, taken after 24 months of ibrutinib treatment. Receptors were obtained from a human donor with chronic lymphocytic leukemia. The CDR3 runs from the conserved cysteine through the conserved F or W. A D gene is named only where the DNA matches it firmly. Clone size is given for some rows only: seen once, a few or many times, or a class if the clone is expanded.

size: .; D: TRBD2; V: TRBV27; J: TRBJ2-7; DNA: TGTGCCAGCAGTCCTTCACTAGCGGGAACGGCCTACGAGCAGTACTTC; CDR3: CASSPSLAGTAYEQYF
size: .; D: .; V: TRBV9; J: TRBJ2-1; DNA: TGTGCCAGCAGCGTAGAGGGGGGAAGGGGTTACAATGAGCAGTTCTTC; CDR3: CASSVEGGRGYNEQFF
size: .; D: .; V: TRBV18; J: TRBJ2-7; DNA: TGTGCCAGCTCACCACCGGCTTCTTGGGACGAGCAGTACTTC; CDR3: CASSPPASWDEQYF
size: .; D: .; V: TRBV12-5; J: TRBJ2-7; DNA: TGTGCTAGGGCCGAACTAGCTCGTTCCTACGAGCAGTACTTC; CDR3: CARAELARSYEQYF
size: .; D: .; V: TRBV19; J: TRBJ1-1; DNA: TGTGCCAGTAGTACCTTTGGGTCGACTGAAGCTTTCTTT; CDR3: CASSTFGSTEAFF
size: .; D: .; V: TRBV27; J: TRBJ2-1; DNA: TGTGCCAGCAGTTTATTAACTAGTTCGTACAATGAGCAGTTCTTC; CDR3: CASSLLTSSYNEQFF
size: few; D: .; V: TRBV11-2; J: TRBJ2-7; DNA: TGTGCCAGCAGCTTAGATGGGATTGTGAGCGAGCAGTACTTC; CDR3: CASSLDGIVSEQYF
size: .; D: .; V: TRBV7-8; J: TRBJ2-3; DNA: TGTGCCAGCAGCTTAGGGGACCCGGGAGCCCCGGGCCCAGATACGCAGTATTTT; CDR3: CASSLGDPGAPGPDTQYF
size: .; D: .; V: TRBV30; J: TRBJ2-7; DNA: TGTGCCTGGAGTTTGCTTTCATTGGGAGAGCAGTACTTC; CDR3: CAWSLLSLGEQYF
size: .; D: .; V: TRBV10-3; J: TRBJ1-2; DNA: TGTGCCATCAGTGAAAGAGCCGGGGGCAGCTATGGCTACACCTTC; CDR3: CAISERAGGSYGYTF
size: .; D: .; V: TRBV28; J: TRBJ1-5; DNA: TGTGCCAGCAGTTTACTCGGTCTGTACATAGTATCTCAGCCCCAGCATTTT; CDR3: CASSLLGLYIVSQPQHF
size: .; D: .; V: TRBV1; J: TRBJ2-7; DNA: TGCACCAGCAGCCTCCGGGGCCCCCCCTTATACGAGCAGTACTTC; CDR3: CTSSLRGPPLYEQYF
size: .; D: .; V: TRBV5-6; J: TRBJ2-5; DNA: TGTGCCAGCAGCTGGGGTCAAGAGACCCAGTACTTC; CDR3: CASSWGQETQYF
size: few; D: .; V: TRBV28; J: TRBJ1-5; DNA: TGTGCCAGCAGTCCATTGACAGGTGACAATCAGCCCCAGCATTTT; CDR3: CASSPLTGDNQPQHF
size: .; D: .; V: TRBV7-9; J: TRBJ2-2; DNA: TGTGCCAGCAGCTTAAGGAGAAACGCGAACACCGGGGAGCTGTTTTTT; CDR3: CASSLRRNANTGELFF
size: .; D: .; V: TRBV18; J: TRBJ2-2; DNA: TGTGCCAGCTCACCCCTGGAGTTCGGGTACCAGAACACCGGGGAGCTGTTTTTT; CDR3: CASSPLEFGYQNTGELFF
size: .; D: .; V: TRBV18; J: TRBJ2-1; DNA: TGTGCCAGCTCACCCTCCCCGGCAGGGCCGAGGGATGAGCAGTTCTTC; CDR3: CASSPSPAGPRDEQFF
size: once; D: TRBD2; V: TRBV4-3; J: TRBJ2-3; DNA: TGCGCCAGCAGCCAAACTGCTGGGCTAGCGGGTAGCACAGATACGCAGTATTTT; CDR3: CASSQTAGLAGSTDTQYF
size: .; D: .; V: TRBV5-4; J: TRBJ1-5; DNA: TGTGCCAGCAGCATCCAAGGCACGGGCAATCAGCCCCAGCATTTT; CDR3: CASSIQGTGNQPQHF
size: .; D: .; V: TRBV4-2; J: TRBJ2-7; DNA: TGTGCCAGCAGCCAAGATGCAGGGAGCTCCTACGAGCAGTACTTC; CDR3: CASSQDAGSSYEQYF
size: .; D: .; V: TRBV7-6; J: TRBJ2-2; DNA: TGTGCCAGCAGCTTCGTTCAGGGTGCCGGGGAGCTGTTTTTT; CDR3: CASSFVQGAGELFF
size: .; D: TRBD1; V: TRBV11-2; J: TRBJ2-7; DNA: TGTGCCAGCAGCTTAGACAGGGGGCTCGAGCAGTACTTC; CDR3: CASSLDRGLEQYF
size: .; D: TRBD1; V: TRBV5-1; J: TRBJ2-3; DNA: TGCGCCAGCAGAATACAGGGGGCCGGAGATACGCAGTATTTT; CDR3: CASRIQGAGDTQYF
size: .; D: .; V: TRBV6-1; J: TRBJ2-7; DNA: TGTGCCAGCAGTGCAGCCACAGGGTTCCGCGAGCAGTACTTC; CDR3: CASSAATGFREQYF
size: .; D: .; V: TRBV7-9; J: TRBJ2-1; DNA: TGTGCCAGCAGCTCTGGACTTGAGCAGTTCTTC; CDR3: CASSSGLEQFF
size: .; D: TRBD1; V: TRBV4-3; J: TRBJ1-1; DNA: TGCGCCAGCAGCCCATACGTTGGGACAGCGAACACTGAAGCTTTCTTT; CDR3: CASSPYVGTANTEAFF
size: .; D: .; V: TRBV19; J: TRBJ2-7; DNA: TGTGCCAGTAGTATGCGGCAGGGACTCTCCTACGAGCAGTACTTC; CDR3: CASSMRQGLSYEQYF
size: .; D: TRBD2; V: TRBV7-2; J: TRBJ2-5; DNA: TGTGCCAGCAGCTTTGGACGGAGCGGGAGTCTGGAGACCCAGTACTTC; CDR3: CASSFGRSGSLETQYF
size: .; D: .; V: TRBV5-1; J: TRBJ2-7; DNA: TGCGCCAGCAGTACCGGGACGGAAACCTACGAGCAGTACTTC; CDR3: CASSTGTETYEQYF
size: .; D: TRBD2; V: TRBV18; J: TRBJ2-7; DNA: TGTGCCAGCTCACTTTCGACTAGCGGGTGGTCCTACGAGCAGTACTTC; CDR3: CASSLSTSGWSYEQYF
size: .; D: .; V: TRBV19; J: TRBJ2-5; DNA: TGTGCCAGTAGTATTGCCAGGTACCAAGAGACCCAGTACTTC; CDR3: CASSIARYQETQYF
size: .; D: .; V: TRBV7-6; J: TRBJ1-1; DNA: TGTGCCAGCAGCTTGATAACAGGGCCCACTGAAGCTTTCTTT; CDR3: CASSLITGPTEAFF
size: .; D: TRBD1; V: TRBV19; J: TRBJ2-7; DNA: TGTGCCAGTAGTATAGCGGGACAGAAAAAAGCCTACGAGCAGTACTTC; CDR3: CASSIAGQKKAYEQYF
size: .; D: TRBD1; V: TRBV11-2; J: TRBJ2-7; DNA: TGTGCCAGCAGCGCAAACCTTCTGGGACAGGCAAGCCGGAACGAGCAGTACTTC; CDR3: CASSANLLGQASRNEQYF
size: .; D: TRBD1; V: TRBV28; J: TRBJ1-5; DNA: TGTGCCAGCATCTCAATGCGGTCAGGGGGCTATCAGCCCCAGCATTTT; CDR3: CASISMRSGGYQPQHF
size: .; D: .; V: TRBV25-1; J: TRBJ2-7; DNA: TGTGCCAGCAGTGACAGGGACGGGTTAGACGAGCAGTACTTC; CDR3: CASSDRDGLDEQYF
size: once; D: .; V: TRBV4-3; J: TRBJ2-7; DNA: TGCGCCAGCAGCCAAGTGACCCAGATTTCCGAGCAGTACTTC; CDR3: CASSQVTQISEQYF
size: few; D: TRBD1; V: TRBV11-2; J: TRBJ2-1; DNA: TGTGCCAGCAGCTTAGTGGACAGGGGACTCTTAAATGAGCAGTTCTTC; CDR3: CASSLVDRGLLNEQFF
size: once; D: .; V: TRBV19; J: TRBJ2-1; DNA: TGTGCCAGTAGCACCGGACTGAAAGGGGTCTACAATGAGCAGTTCTTC; CDR3: CASSTGLKGVYNEQFF
size: few; D: TRBD1; V: TRBV18; J: TRBJ1-1; DNA: TGTGCCAGCTCACTCCGGGACAGGGGGGCCGTTAACACTGAAGCTTTCTTT; CDR3: CASSLRDRGAVNTEAFF